These 13 T cell receptor beta chains came from one sample sequenced in a study of blood T cell repertoires in COVID-19. Assay used: immunoSEQ multiplex PCR; TCRdb lists only in-frame clones, some missing. The data show 230,000 or so clones, with over 80% seen just once and 5.1% held by the top ten. The sample consisted of peripheral blood. The origin of the receptors is a human donor in a cohort sampled during active COVID-19.

This chain uses TRBV5-8 with TRBJ2-1; the match to TRBD2 covers 11 bases. From germline, CDR1 is SGHTS and CDR2 YDEGEE. The V segment lost 5 bases and the J segment 7 bases; nucleotides outside the gene matches: 11. This CDR3 has 16 residues. This chain's CDR3 is CASSRLAGRSGNEQFF. The DNA for the CDR3 is TGTGCCAGCAGTAGACTAGCGGGAAGGTCGGGAAATGAGCAGTTCTTC. The variable domain in full, with the rest retrieved from reference TRBV5-8 and TRBJ2-1, is EAGVTQSPTHLIKTRGQQATLRCSPISGHTSVYWYQQALGLGLQFLLWYDEGEERNRGNFPPRFSGRQFPNYSSELNVNALELEDSALYLCASSRLAGRSGNEQFFGPGTRLTVL.

The sample holds one count of this clone. The chain has TRBV4-3 and TRBJ2-1; TRBD2 agrees at 7 bases. CDR3 length: 21 residues. Germline V CDR1 and CDR2: LGHNA, YSLEER. Germline trimming cut 3 bases from V and 2 bases from J; bases unmatched to any gene: 22. CDR3 bases: TGCGCCAGCAGCCATAGAATACCGGGACCCAGGGCGGGAGCCGCCTACAATGAGCAGTTCTTC. The encoded protein is CASSHRIPGPRAGAAYNEQFF.

This chain links TRBV5-6 with TRBJ1-5, with D uncertain. V dropped 0 bases and J dropped 1 base, with 11 bases sitting between them. CDR3 length: 16 residues. Germline CDR1 SGHDT, CDR2 YYEEEE. CDR3 nucleotides: TGTGCCAGCAGCTTGGGAGGGCCTTGGAGCAATCAGCCCCAGCATTTT. Translating gives CASSLGGPWSNQPQHF.

V is TRBV11-3 and J is TRBJ2-1; 12 positions match TRBD1. The trim removed 4 bases at V and 6 bases at J, leaving 4 bases unmatched. CDR3 length: 15 amino acids. Germline V gives CDR1 SGHNT, CDR2 YENEEA. This CDR3 is CASSSRDRGPNEQFF. The CDR3 DNA reads TGTGCCAGCAGCTCTCGGGACAGGGGGCCCAATGAGCAGTTCTTC.

This chain uses TRBV9 with TRBJ2-1; D is perhaps TRBD2 (6 bases). There are 13 residues in the CDR3. Germline V CDR1 and CDR2: SGDLS, YYNGEE. The ends were cut back, 3 bases at V and 7 bases at J, with 11 bases in the middle. The CDR3 region is CASSAEAGNEQFF. The CDR3 DNA is TGTGCCAGCAGCGCAGAGGCGGGGAATGAGCAGTTCTTC.

The J gene is TRBJ2-4, the V gene TRBV4-1; D perhaps matches TRBD1 (6 bases). The CDR3 is 17 residues long. V gave up 3 bases and J gave up 0 bases, with 15 bases separating them. Germline CDR1 is MGHRA and CDR2 is YSYEKL. The CDR3: CASSHWGQGLAKNIQYF. In nucleotides, the CDR3 is TGCGCCAGCAGCCACTGGGGCCAGGGGCTAGCCAAAAACATTCAGTACTTC.

The chain links TRBV27 to TRBJ2-7; D remains unclear. Between the trimmed V and J ends, which lost 4 bases and 0 bases, there was a span of 10 bases. The CDR3 runs to 14 residues. In germline, CDR1 is MNHEY, CDR2 SMNVEV (reference sequence). DNA of the CDR3: TGTGCCAGCAGTTGGTCGATGAGCTCCTACGAGCAGTACTTC. This gives the protein CASSWSMSSYEQYF.

This rearrangement joins TRBV24-1 to TRBJ2-7; unclear D gene. The germline gives CDR1 KGHDR, CDR2 SFDVKD. The CDR3 is 14 amino acids. The V end lost 4 bases, the J end lost 2 bases, and 11 bases lay between the germline ends. Written as DNA, the CDR3 is TGTGCCACCAGTGACCCCATTCCCCCCTACGAGCAGTACTTC. It translates to CATSDPIPPYEQYF.

The gene calls are TRBV3-1 (or the pseudogene TRBV3-2) and TRBJ2-7; 14 bases map to TRBD2. CDR3 length equals 18 residues. V was pared by 1 base and J by 0 bases, with 5 bases of the junction left unmatched. The germline V gene encodes CDR1 LGHDT and CDR2 YNNKEL (reference sequence). The CDR3, as DNA: TGTGCCAGCAGCCAAGGGAGACTAGCGGGAGGGATCTCCTACGAGCAGTACTTC. This translates into CASSQGRLAGGISYEQYF.

In this sample, this clone turned up once. The chain has TRBV7-9 and TRBJ2-1; 7 bases fit TRBD1. The CDR3 is made up of 15 amino acids. Germline V gene sequence: CDR1 SEHNR, CDR2 FQNEAQ (reference sequence). The ends lost 1 base at V and 5 bases at J; junction bases unmatched: 5. The CDR3 DNA sequence: TGTGCCAGCAGCTTAGAGGGACAGATCAACAATGAGCAGTTCTTC. It yields the protein CASSLEGQINNEQFF.

The V gene is TRBV5-1, the J gene TRBJ1-4; D is possibly TRBD1 (6 bases). With 2 bases removed from V and 6 bases from J, the gap between germline ends came to 11 bases. Germline CDR1 is SGHRS and CDR2 is YFSETQ. The CDR3 has 14 residues. CDR3: CASSFGTRDEKLFF. The CDR3 nucleotides read TGCGCCAGCAGCTTCGGGACACGAGATGAAAAACTGTTTTTT.

This clone was seen only once. This chain links TRBV6-5 with TRBJ1-5; 9 bases fit TRBD1. The germline CDR1 and CDR2 sequences are MNHEY and SVGAGI. J lost 7 bases, V lost 5 bases, and 9 bases had no gene match. The CDR3 has 15 residues. CDR3 region: CASSPTGGVSQPQHF. In DNA form, the CDR3 reads TGTGCCAGCAGTCCTACAGGGGGCGTAAGCCAGCCCCAGCATTTT.

The chain recombines TRBV6-2 or TRBV6-3 with TRBJ2-1, with TRBD2 matching over 11 bases. The germline V gene encodes CDR1 MNHEY and CDR2 SVGEGT. CDR3 length: 16 amino acids. Germline trimming cut 6 bases from V and 6 bases from J; bases unmatched to any gene: 10. The CDR3 DNA reads TGTGCCAGCAGCCGAGGACTACTAGCGGGAGCCAATGAGCAGTTCTTC. Protein product: CASSRGLLAGANEQFF.